This T cell receptor (beta chain) was obtained from a study of glioma-infiltrating T cells after dendritic cell vaccination. No glioblastoma patient carried an isocitrate dehydrogenase mutation. The primer mix had 60 V beta and 13 J beta primers. The table came from immunoSEQ multiplex PCR; TCRdb's copy has only in-frame clones and leaves some out. The sample has around 62,000 clones; 80% to 85% are singletons. The CDR3 has 15 amino acids. The V and J ends lost 0 bases and 3 bases respectively, with 12 bases between them. Germline CDR1 SGDLS, CDR2 YYNGEE. Sequences were derived from blood, sampled before dendritic cell vaccination. This sequence originates from a human donor with glioblastoma. The V call is TRBV9, the J call TRBJ1-1; maybe TRBD1 (6 bases). The CDR3 loop reads CASSVAVGGYTEAFF. The DNA for the CDR3 is TGTGCCAGCAGCGTAGCGGTAGGGGGATACACTGAAGCTTTCTTT.